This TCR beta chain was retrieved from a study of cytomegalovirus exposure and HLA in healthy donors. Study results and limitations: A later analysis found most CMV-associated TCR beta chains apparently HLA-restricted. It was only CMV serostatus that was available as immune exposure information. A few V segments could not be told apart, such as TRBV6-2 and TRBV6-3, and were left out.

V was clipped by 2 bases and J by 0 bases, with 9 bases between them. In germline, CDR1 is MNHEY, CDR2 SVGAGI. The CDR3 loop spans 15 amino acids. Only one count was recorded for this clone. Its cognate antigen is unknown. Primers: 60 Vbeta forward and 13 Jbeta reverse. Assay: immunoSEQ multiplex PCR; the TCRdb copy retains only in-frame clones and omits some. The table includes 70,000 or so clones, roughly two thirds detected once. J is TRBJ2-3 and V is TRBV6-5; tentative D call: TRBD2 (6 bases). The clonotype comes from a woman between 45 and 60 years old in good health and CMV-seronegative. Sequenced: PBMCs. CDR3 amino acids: CASSYGGLSTDTQYF. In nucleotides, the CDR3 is TGTGCCAGCAGTTACGGGGGGTTAAGCACAGATACGCAGTATTTT.